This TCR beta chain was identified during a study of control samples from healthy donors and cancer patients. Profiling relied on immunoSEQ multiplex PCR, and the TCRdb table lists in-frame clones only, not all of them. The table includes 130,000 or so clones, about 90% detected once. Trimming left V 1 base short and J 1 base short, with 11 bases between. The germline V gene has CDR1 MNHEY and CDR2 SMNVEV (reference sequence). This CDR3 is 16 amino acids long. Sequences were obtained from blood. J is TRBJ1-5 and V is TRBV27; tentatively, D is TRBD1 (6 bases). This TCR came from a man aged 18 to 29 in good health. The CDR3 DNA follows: TGTGCCAGCAGTTTATTAGGGGGGCCGAGCAATCAGCCCCAGCATTTT. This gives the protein CASSLLGGPSNQPQHF.